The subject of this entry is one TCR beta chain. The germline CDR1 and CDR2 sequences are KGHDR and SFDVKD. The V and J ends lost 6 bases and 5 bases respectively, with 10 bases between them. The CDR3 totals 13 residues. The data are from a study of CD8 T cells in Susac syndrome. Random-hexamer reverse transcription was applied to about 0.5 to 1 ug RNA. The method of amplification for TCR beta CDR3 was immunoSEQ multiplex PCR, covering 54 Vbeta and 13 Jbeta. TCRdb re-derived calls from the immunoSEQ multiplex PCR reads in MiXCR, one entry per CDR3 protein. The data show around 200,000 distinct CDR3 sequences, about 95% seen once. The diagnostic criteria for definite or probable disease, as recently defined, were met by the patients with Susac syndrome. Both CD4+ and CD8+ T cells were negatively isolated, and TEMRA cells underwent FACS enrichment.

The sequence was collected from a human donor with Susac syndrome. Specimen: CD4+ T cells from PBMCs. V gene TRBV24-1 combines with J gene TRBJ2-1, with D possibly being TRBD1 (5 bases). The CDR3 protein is CATSTTANNEQFF. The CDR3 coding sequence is TGTGCCACCAGTACGACAGCAAACAATGAGCAGTTCTTC.